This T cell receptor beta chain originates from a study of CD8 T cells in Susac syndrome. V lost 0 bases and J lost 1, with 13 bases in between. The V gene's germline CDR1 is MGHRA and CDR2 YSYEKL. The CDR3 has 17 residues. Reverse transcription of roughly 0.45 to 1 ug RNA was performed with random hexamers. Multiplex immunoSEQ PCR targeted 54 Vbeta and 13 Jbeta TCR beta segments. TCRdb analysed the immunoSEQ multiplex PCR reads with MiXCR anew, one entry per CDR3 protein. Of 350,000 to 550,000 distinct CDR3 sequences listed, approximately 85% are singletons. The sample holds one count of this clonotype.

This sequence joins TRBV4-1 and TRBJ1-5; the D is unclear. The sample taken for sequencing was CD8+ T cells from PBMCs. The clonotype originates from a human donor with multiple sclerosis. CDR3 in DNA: TGCGCCAGCAGCCAAGACCCGGCCGAGTTGAGCAATCAGCCCCAGCATTTT. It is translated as CASSQDPAELSNQPQHF.